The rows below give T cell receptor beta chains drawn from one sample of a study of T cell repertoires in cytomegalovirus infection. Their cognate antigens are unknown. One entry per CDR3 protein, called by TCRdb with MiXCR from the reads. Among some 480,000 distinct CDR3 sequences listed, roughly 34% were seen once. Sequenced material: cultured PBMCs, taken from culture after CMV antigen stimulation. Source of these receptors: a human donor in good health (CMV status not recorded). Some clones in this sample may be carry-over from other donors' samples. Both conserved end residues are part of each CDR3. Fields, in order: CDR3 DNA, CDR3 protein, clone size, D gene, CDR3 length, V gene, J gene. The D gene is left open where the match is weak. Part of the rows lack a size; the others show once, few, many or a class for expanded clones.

CDR3 DNA: TGTGCCAGCAGTAAGTGGACTAGCGGGATGAATGAGCAGTTCTTC
CDR3 protein: CASSKWTSGMNEQFF
clone size: -
D gene: TRBD2
CDR3 length: 15
V gene: TRBV6-2/TRBV6-3
J gene: TRBJ2-1

CDR3 DNA: TGTGCCACCAGCAGAGTGTGGACAGGGGAGAGCGAGCAGTACTTC
CDR3 protein: CATSRVWTGESEQYF
clone size: -
D gene: TRBD1
CDR3 length: 15
V gene: TRBV15
J gene: TRBJ2-7

CDR3 DNA: TGTGCCAGCAGCTACCCCGGGACTAGCGGCTACAATGAGCAGTTCTTC
CDR3 protein: CASSYPGTSGYNEQFF
clone size: many
D gene: TRBD2
CDR3 length: 16
V gene: TRBV7-9
J gene: TRBJ2-1

CDR3 DNA: TGCAGCGTTCCTCCCCCGACAGGGAACTATGGCTACACCTTC
CDR3 protein: CSVPPPTGNYGYTF
clone size: -
D gene: TRBD1
CDR3 length: 14
V gene: TRBV29-1
J gene: TRBJ1-2

CDR3 DNA: TGTGCCAGCAGTTATTCGGGACTAGCGGGAGCGAAAAATACGCAGTATTTT
CDR3 protein: CASSYSGLAGAKNTQYF
clone size: few
D gene: TRBD2
CDR3 length: 17
V gene: TRBV6-6
J gene: TRBJ2-3

CDR3 DNA: TGTGCCAGCAGCTTAGCGCTTTCGGTTGCCTACGAGCAGTACTTC
CDR3 protein: CASSLALSVAYEQYF
clone size: few
D gene: -
CDR3 length: 15
V gene: TRBV7-2
J gene: TRBJ2-7

CDR3 DNA: TGCGCCAGCCAAGGGAATCTTGGGAACACCGGGGAGCTGTTTTTT
CDR3 protein: CASQGNLGNTGELFF
clone size: -
D gene: -
CDR3 length: 15
V gene: TRBV5-1
J gene: TRBJ2-2

CDR3 DNA: TGTGCTAGTGAAGTATCAGGGGGCCGGACTGAAGCTTTCTTT
CDR3 protein: CASEVSGGRTEAFF
clone size: -
D gene: TRBD1
CDR3 length: 14
V gene: TRBV12-5
J gene: TRBJ1-1

CDR3 DNA: TGTGCCAGTAGTCTCGGGGGCAGGATTGGTGAGCAGTTCTTC
CDR3 protein: CASSLGGRIGEQFF
clone size: -
D gene: -
CDR3 length: 14
V gene: TRBV19
J gene: TRBJ2-1

CDR3 DNA: TGTGCCAGCAGCCCTAGCGGGAGGGCCGCCGAGCAGTACTTC
CDR3 protein: CASSPSGRAAEQYF
clone size: -
D gene: TRBD2
CDR3 length: 14
V gene: TRBV7-9
J gene: TRBJ2-7

CDR3 DNA: TGTGCCACCGGGGGGTGGCTTGCTAATTCACCCCTCCACTTT
CDR3 protein: CATGGWLANSPLHF
clone size: few
D gene: -
CDR3 length: 14
V gene: TRBV27
J gene: TRBJ1-6

CDR3 DNA: TGTGCCAGCAGTTTCGGACAGGAAAAACTGTTTTTT
CDR3 protein: CASSFGQEKLFF
clone size: few
D gene: -
CDR3 length: 12
V gene: TRBV12-3/TRBV12-4
J gene: TRBJ1-4

CDR3 DNA: TGCGCCAGCAGCATCGGAGCCGCGAACACCGGGGAGCTGTTTTTT
CDR3 protein: CASSIGAANTGELFF
clone size: -
D gene: -
CDR3 length: 15
V gene: TRBV5-1
J gene: TRBJ2-2

CDR3 DNA: TGCGCCAGCTTTAGGACTAGCGGGACAGATACGCAGTATTTT
CDR3 protein: CASFRTSGTDTQYF
clone size: -
D gene: TRBD2
CDR3 length: 14
V gene: TRBV5-1
J gene: TRBJ2-3

CDR3 DNA: TGTGCCATCAGTGAGACTAGCGGGGCGGGGAATGAGCAGTTCTTC
CDR3 protein: CAISETSGAGNEQFF
clone size: once
D gene: TRBD2
CDR3 length: 15
V gene: TRBV10-3
J gene: TRBJ2-1

CDR3 DNA: TGTGCCAGCAGCTTAATGGCGGGAGCAGGGAATGAGCAGTTCTTC
CDR3 protein: CASSLMAGAGNEQFF
clone size: -
D gene: TRBD2
CDR3 length: 15
V gene: TRBV7-3
J gene: TRBJ2-1

CDR3 DNA: TGTGCCAGCAGTTCCGGTATAGCGGGAGGGCCTGACGAGCAGTACTTC
CDR3 protein: CASSSGIAGGPDEQYF
clone size: -
D gene: TRBD2
CDR3 length: 16
V gene: TRBV28
J gene: TRBJ2-7

CDR3 DNA: TGCAGCGCGGGCAGTACATGGGACACTGAAGCTTTCTTT
CDR3 protein: CSAGSTWDTEAFF
clone size: -
D gene: -
CDR3 length: 13
V gene: TRBV29-1
J gene: TRBJ1-1

CDR3 DNA: TGTGCCAGTAGTATGGGGACAGGTTTTAATGAAAAACTGTTTTTT
CDR3 protein: CASSMGTGFNEKLFF
clone size: -
D gene: TRBD1
CDR3 length: 15
V gene: TRBV19
J gene: TRBJ1-4

CDR3 DNA: TGTGCCAGCAGCGAGCGAGGGTCAAGGTCGGTCGAGCAGTACTTC
CDR3 protein: CASSERGSRSVEQYF
clone size: few
D gene: -
CDR3 length: 15
V gene: TRBV6-1
J gene: TRBJ2-7

CDR3 DNA: TGTGCCAGCAGCTTAGATCAAATGGGGAACACCGGGGAGCTGTTTTTT
CDR3 protein: CASSLDQMGNTGELFF
clone size: -
D gene: -
CDR3 length: 16
V gene: TRBV11-2
J gene: TRBJ2-2

CDR3 DNA: TGTGCCAGCAGTTCGGACGTGGTCTACAATGAGCAGTTCTTC
CDR3 protein: CASSSDVVYNEQFF
clone size: -
D gene: -
CDR3 length: 14
V gene: TRBV12-3/TRBV12-4
J gene: TRBJ2-1

CDR3 DNA: TGTGCCAGCAGCCGACTAGCGGGAGCGGAGGTGATAGAGACCCAGTACTTC
CDR3 protein: CASSRLAGAEVIETQYF
clone size: -
D gene: TRBD2
CDR3 length: 17
V gene: TRBV5-3
J gene: TRBJ2-5

CDR3 DNA: TGTGCCACCAGTGATCTGAGGACTAGCGGGAGTATGAATGAGCAGTTCTTC
CDR3 protein: CATSDLRTSGSMNEQFF
clone size: -
D gene: TRBD2
CDR3 length: 17
V gene: TRBV24-1
J gene: TRBJ2-1

CDR3 DNA: TGTGCCAGCAGTCCCCCGCAGACGGTGACCAATCAGCCCCAGCATTTT
CDR3 protein: CASSPPQTVTNQPQHF
clone size: -
D gene: -
CDR3 length: 16
V gene: TRBV12-3/TRBV12-4
J gene: TRBJ1-5